This T cell receptor (beta chain) derives from a study of cytomegalovirus exposure and HLA in healthy donors. Germline CDR1 reads SGHDT; CDR2 reads YYEEEE. The V end lost 1 base, the J end lost 4 bases, and 7 bases lay between the germline ends. The length of the CDR3 is 13 residues. This PCR relied on a set of 60 Vbeta primers and 13 Jbeta primers. Original processing methods: An analysis performed later counted roughly 80 million unique TCR beta chains (roughly 10 million of them shared). Assay used: immunoSEQ multiplex PCR; TCRdb lists only in-frame clones, some missing. Clonal size and the V and J genes are those of that table, whereas D and trimming came from the DNA. The data show some 150,000 clones, around 80% seen once. On this clone itself: Its antigen is unknown.

Study-level findings and limits: Among the most significant clusters, several appeared linked to common viral pathogens in a later analysis. It was reported that the classifier diagnosed cytomegalovirus status with high specificity and sensitivity in both the original and validation cohorts. Most CMV-associated TCR beta chains were later found to appear HLA-restricted.

The chain carries TRBV5-6 and TRBJ2-3; D is uncertain. The material sequenced was PBMCs. This receptor was identified in a man younger than 40 in good health and CMV-seropositive. DNA of the CDR3: TGTGCCAGCAGCTTGAGAGGCCCAGATACGCAGTATTTT. Translation gives CASSLRGPDTQYF.